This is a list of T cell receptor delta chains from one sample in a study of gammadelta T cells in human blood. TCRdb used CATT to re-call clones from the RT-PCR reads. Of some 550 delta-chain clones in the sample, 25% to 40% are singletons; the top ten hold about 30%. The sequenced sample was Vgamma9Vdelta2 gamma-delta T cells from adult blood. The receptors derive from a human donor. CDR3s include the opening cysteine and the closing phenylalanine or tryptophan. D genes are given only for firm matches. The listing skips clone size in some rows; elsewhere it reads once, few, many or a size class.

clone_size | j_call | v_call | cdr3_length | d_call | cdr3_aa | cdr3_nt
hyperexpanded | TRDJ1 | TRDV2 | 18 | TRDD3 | CACDTLSTGGYYTDKLIF | TGTGCCTGTGACACCCTCTCCACTGGGGGATACTACACCGATAAACTCATCTTT
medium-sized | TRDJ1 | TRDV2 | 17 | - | CACDTLPPHTATDKLIF | TGTGCCTGTGACACCCTCCCTCCTCATACCGCCACCGATAAACTCATCTTT
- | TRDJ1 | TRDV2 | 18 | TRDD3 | CACDTLTGGEYYTDKLIF | TGTGCCTGTGACACCCTGACTGGGGGAGAATATTACACTGATAAACTCATCTTT
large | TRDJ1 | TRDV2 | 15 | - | CACDTVGSYTDKLIF | TGTGCCTGTGACACCGTGGGATCTTACACCGATAAACTCATCTTT
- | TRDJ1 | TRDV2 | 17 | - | CACDTIGGKKYTDKLIF | TGTGCCTGTGACACCATTGGGGGAAAGAAATACACTGATAAACTCATCTTT
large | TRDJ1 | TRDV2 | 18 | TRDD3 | CACDTIRGIINYTDKLIF | TGTGCCTGTGACACCATACGGGGGATCATAAATTACACCGATAAACTCATCTTT
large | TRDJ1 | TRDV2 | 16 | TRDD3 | CACDTLGDTESDKLIF | TGTGCCTGTGACACCCTGGGGGATACGGAGTCCGATAAACTCATCTTT
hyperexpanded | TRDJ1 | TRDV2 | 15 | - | CACDTVGSNTDKLIF | TGTGCCTGTGACACCGTGGGGTCAAACACCGATAAACTCATCTTT
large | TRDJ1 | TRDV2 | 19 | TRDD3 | CACDTLIRTGGSNTDKLIF | TGTGCCTGTGACACCCTAATACGTACTGGGGGATCTAACACCGATAAACTCATCTTT
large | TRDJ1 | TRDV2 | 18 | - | CACDTVEPLRRYTDKLIF | TGTGCCTGTGACACCGTTGAACCACTGAGGAGATACACCGATAAACTCATCTTT
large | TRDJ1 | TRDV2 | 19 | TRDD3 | CACDALIGRSLGDTDKLIF | TGTGCCTGTGACGCTCTAATCGGGAGGAGCCTGGGGGATACCGATAAACTCATCTTT
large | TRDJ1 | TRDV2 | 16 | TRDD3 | CACDSLLGDTADKLIF | TGTGCCTGTGACTCCCTACTGGGGGATACTGCCGATAAACTCATCTTT
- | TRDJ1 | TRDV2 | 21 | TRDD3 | CACDQLLSALGGPLYTDKLIF | TGTGCCTGTGACCAGCTTTTGTCGGCTCTTGGGGGACCCCTGTACACCGATAAACTCATCTTT
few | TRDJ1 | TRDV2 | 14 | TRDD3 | CACDTVLGEPKLIF | TGTGCCTGTGACACCGTACTGGGGGAGCCTAAACTCATCTTT
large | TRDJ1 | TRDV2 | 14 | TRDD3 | CACDPVLGDRKLIF | TGTGCCTGTGACCCCGTACTGGGGGACCGTAAACTCATCTTT
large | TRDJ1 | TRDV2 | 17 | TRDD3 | CACDKLGESLYTDKLIF | TGTGCCTGTGACAAACTGGGGGAGAGCTTGTACACCGATAAACTCATCTTT
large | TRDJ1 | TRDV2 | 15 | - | CACDTVGPYTDKLIF | TGTGCCTGTGACACCGTGGGGCCGTACACCGATAAACTCATCTTT
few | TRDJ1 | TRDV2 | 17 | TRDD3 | CACDSLAGGQYTDKLIF | TGTGCCTGTGACTCCTTAGCTGGGGGACAGTACACCGATAAACTCATCTTT
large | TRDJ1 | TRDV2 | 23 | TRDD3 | CACDTLGTAPLLGDAKYTDKLIF | TGTGCCTGTGACACCTTGGGGACCGCGCCTCTACTGGGGGATGCCAAGTACACCGATAAACTCATCTTT
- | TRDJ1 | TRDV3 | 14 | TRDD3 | CAFKLGDFRNKLIF | TGTGCCTTTAAACTGGGGGACTTCAGGAATAAACTCATCTTT
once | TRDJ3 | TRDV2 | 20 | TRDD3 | CACDSAGGGPSSWDTRQMFF | TGTGCCTGTGACTCCGCTGGGGGGGGTCCGAGCTCCTGGGACACCCGACAGATGTTTTTC
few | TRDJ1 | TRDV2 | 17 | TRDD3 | CACDTIGGKKYTDKLIF | TGTGCCTGTGACACCATTGGGGGAAAGAAATACACCGATAAACTCATCTTT